Listed below are T cell receptor beta chains from one sample, sequenced in a study of Ad26.COV2.S vaccination and SARS-CoV-2 variants. Method: immunoSEQ multiplex PCR; TCRdb's copy keeps in-frame clones and lacks some. The repertoire has fewer than 500,000 clones, about nine tenths of them found once; the top ten carry approximately 12%. The specimen was peripheral blood, collected in a trial of Ad26.COV2.S vaccine versus placebo. The receptors here all came from a person between 18 and 59 years old who received the Ad26.COV2.S COVID-19 vaccine or a placebo. CDR3s include the opening cysteine and the closing phenylalanine or tryptophan. The D gene is left open where the match is weak. Size values are once, few and many counts, or a class for expanded clones, and some rows have none.

D gene	clone size	V gene	J gene	CDR3 protein	CDR3 DNA
-	-	TRBV7-8	TRBJ1-1	CASSFPGRYTEAFF	TGTGCCAGCAGCTTCCCAGGGAGGTACACTGAAGCTTTCTTT
TRBD1	-	TRBV4-1	TRBJ2-7	CASSQIWTGGSSYEQYF	TGCGCCAGCAGCCAGATTTGGACAGGGGGAAGCTCCTACGAGCAGTACTTC
TRBD2	-	TRBV11-2	TRBJ2-1	CASRPSGGNEQFF	TGTGCCAGCCGGCCTAGCGGTGGCAATGAGCAGTTCTTC
TRBD1	-	TRBV4-3	TRBJ1-5	CASSPETGTSYQPQHF	TGCGCCAGCAGCCCAGAGACAGGGACGTCGTATCAGCCCCAGCATTTT
-	-	TRBV30	TRBJ2-2	CAYLRENTGELFF	TGTGCCTACCTGCGGGAGAACACCGGGGAGCTGTTTTTT
TRBD2	-	TRBV27	TRBJ2-1	CASAAGDSEQFF	TGTGCCAGCGCTGCGGGAGACTCTGAGCAGTTCTTC
TRBD2	-	TRBV10-3	TRBJ2-7	CAISERGDEQYF	TGTGCCATCAGTGAACGGGGGGATGAGCAGTACTTC
TRBD1	-	TRBV9	TRBJ2-1	CASSVSGTGGNEQFF	TGTGCCAGCAGCGTAAGTGGGACAGGGGGTAATGAGCAGTTCTTC
-	-	TRBV9	TRBJ2-3	CASSRSTDTQYF	TGTGCCAGCAGCCGAAGCACAGATACGCAGTATTTT
-	-	TRBV5-1	TRBJ1-2	CASSQNKALYGYTF	TGCGCCAGCAGCCAAAACAAGGCCCTCTATGGCTACACCTTC
-	-	TRBV18	TRBJ1-5	CASSQNAFSNQPQHF	TGTGCCAGCTCACAGAATGCCTTTAGCAATCAGCCCCAGCATTTT
-	once	TRBV29-1	TRBJ1-1	CSVTRGAEAFF	TGCAGCGTTACCAGAGGGGCTGAAGCTTTCTTT
TRBD2	-	TRBV4-1	TRBJ2-5	CASSQETFGRTSGGEQETQYF	TGCGCCAGCAGCCAAGAGACCTTCGGTCGGACTAGCGGAGGAGAGCAAGAGACCCAGTACTTC
TRBD1	-	TRBV3-1/TRBV3-2	TRBJ1-1	CASRFWGTDTEAFF	TGTGCCAGCAGGTTTTGGGGGACAGACACTGAAGCTTTCTTT
-	-	TRBV4-3	TRBJ1-2	CASSQSQAFNYGYTF	TGCGCCAGCAGCCAATCACAGGCCTTTAACTATGGCTACACCTTC
-	-	TRBV7-8	TRBJ2-2	CASSLGQTRTGELFF	TGTGCCAGCAGCTTAGGCCAGACAAGGACCGGGGAGCTGTTTTTT
-	-	TRBV5-1	TRBJ1-5	CASSLGGFGNQPQHF	TGCGCCAGCAGCTTGGGAGGGTTCGGCAATCAGCCCCAGCATTTT
TRBD1	-	TRBV7-9	TRBJ1-2	CASSFVDRGYGYTF	TGTGCCAGCAGCTTCGTGGACAGGGGTTATGGCTACACCTTC
-	-	TRBV7-3	TRBJ2-2	CASSSAPVGAGELFF	TGTGCCAGCAGCTCCGCCCCCGTGGGGGCCGGGGAGCTGTTTTTT
-	-	TRBV4-1	TRBJ2-5	CASSLRWALGEETQYF	TGCGCCAGCAGCCTAAGGTGGGCCCTAGGGGAAGAGACCCAGTACTTC
TRBD1	once	TRBV7-9	TRBJ2-5	CASSPPLGAGGTPAETQYF	TGTGCCAGCAGCCCCCCACTTGGGGCAGGGGGCACCCCCGCAGAGACCCAGTACTTC
-	-	TRBV6-5	TRBJ2-7	CASGQYEQYF	TGTGCCAGCGGGCAGTACGAGCAGTACTTC
TRBD1	-	TRBV18	TRBJ2-7	CASSPGQGSSYEQYF	TGTGCCAGCTCGCCCGGACAGGGGAGCTCCTACGAGCAGTACTTC
-	-	TRBV27	TRBJ2-1	CASSSRRMRLTNEQFF	TGTGCCAGCAGTTCCCGGAGGATGCGACTCACCAATGAGCAGTTCTTC
-	-	TRBV14	TRBJ2-1	CASSHLTGISSYNEQFF	TGTGCCAGCAGCCATCTCACAGGAATCAGCTCCTACAATGAGCAGTTCTTC
TRBD2	-	TRBV3-1/TRBV3-2	TRBJ2-1	CASSLLTSGAYNEQFF	TGTGCCAGCAGCCTATTGACTAGCGGCGCCTACAATGAGCAGTTCTTC
-	-	TRBV5-4	TRBJ2-2	CASSPQLVASNTGELFF	TGTGCCAGCAGCCCCCAGCTAGTCGCGTCGAACACCGGGGAGCTGTTTTTT
-	-	TRBV19	TRBJ2-7	CASSISPTGIHEQYF	TGTGCCAGTAGTATTTCCCCTACAGGGATACACGAGCAGTACTTC
-	few	TRBV4-1	TRBJ2-7	CASSQGHTSNEQYF	TGCGCCAGCAGCCAAGGGCACACTAGCAACGAGCAGTACTTC
-	-	TRBV3-1/TRBV3-2	TRBJ2-7	CASSLNVLSYEQYF	TGTGCCAGCAGCCTAAATGTCTTGTCCTACGAGCAGTACTTC
TRBD1	-	TRBV28	TRBJ1-2	CASSPGTGGAGYGYTF	TGTGCCAGCAGTCCAGGGACAGGGGGCGCGGGCTATGGCTACACCTTC
-	-	TRBV5-1	TRBJ1-1	CASSSRGNTEAFF	TGCGCCAGCAGCTCCCGGGGGAACACTGAAGCTTTCTTT